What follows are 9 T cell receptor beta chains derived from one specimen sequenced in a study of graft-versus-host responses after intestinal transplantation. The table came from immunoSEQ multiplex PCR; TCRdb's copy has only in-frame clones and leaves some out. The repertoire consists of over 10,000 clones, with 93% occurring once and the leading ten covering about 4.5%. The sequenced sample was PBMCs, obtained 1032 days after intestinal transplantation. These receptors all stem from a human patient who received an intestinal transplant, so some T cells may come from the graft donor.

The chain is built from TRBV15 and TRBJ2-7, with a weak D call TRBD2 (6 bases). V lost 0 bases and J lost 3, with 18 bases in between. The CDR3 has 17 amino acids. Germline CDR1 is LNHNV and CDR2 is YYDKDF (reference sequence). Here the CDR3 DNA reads TGTGCCACCAGCAGAGATGGCGGGAATGGGAACCACTACGAGCAGTACTTC. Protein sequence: CATSRDGGNGNHYEQYF.

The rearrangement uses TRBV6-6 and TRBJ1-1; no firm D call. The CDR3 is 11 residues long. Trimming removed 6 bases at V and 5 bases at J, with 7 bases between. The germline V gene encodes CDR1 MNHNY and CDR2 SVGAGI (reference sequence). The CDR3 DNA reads TGTGCCAGCAGCCCCGAGACTGAAGCTTTCTTT. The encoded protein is CASSPETEAFF.

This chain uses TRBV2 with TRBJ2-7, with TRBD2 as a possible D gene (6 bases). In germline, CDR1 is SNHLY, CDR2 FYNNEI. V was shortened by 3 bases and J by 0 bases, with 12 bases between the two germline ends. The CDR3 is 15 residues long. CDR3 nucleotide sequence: TGTGCCAGCAGTGAGCGGGTCGGGAGCTCCTACGAGCAGTACTTC. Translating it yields CASSERVGSSYEQYF.

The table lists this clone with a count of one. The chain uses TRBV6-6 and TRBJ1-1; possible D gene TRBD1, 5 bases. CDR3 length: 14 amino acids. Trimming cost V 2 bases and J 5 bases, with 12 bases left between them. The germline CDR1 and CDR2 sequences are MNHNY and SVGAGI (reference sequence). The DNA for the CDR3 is TGTGCCAGCAGTTACCGGGGGGGATGGACTGAAGCTTTCTTT. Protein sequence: CASSYRGGWTEAFF.

CDR3 loop: CASTRGGSYNEQFF. CDR3 DNA sequence: TGTGCCAGCACACGAGGGGGCTCCTACAATGAGCAGTTCTTC. The chain carries TRBV19 and TRBJ2-1; D possibly corresponds to TRBD1 (6 bases). Germline CDR1 is LNHDA and CDR2 is SQIVND (reference sequence). This CDR3 contains 14 residues. Trimming pared 9 bases from V and 0 bases from J, leaving 12 bases between.

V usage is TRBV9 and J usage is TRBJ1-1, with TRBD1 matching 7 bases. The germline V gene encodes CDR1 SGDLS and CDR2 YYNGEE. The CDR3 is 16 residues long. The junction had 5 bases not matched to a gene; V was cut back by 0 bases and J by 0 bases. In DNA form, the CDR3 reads TGTGCCAGCAGCGTAGCGACAGGGTTGATGAACACTGAAGCTTTCTTT. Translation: CASSVATGLMNTEAFF.

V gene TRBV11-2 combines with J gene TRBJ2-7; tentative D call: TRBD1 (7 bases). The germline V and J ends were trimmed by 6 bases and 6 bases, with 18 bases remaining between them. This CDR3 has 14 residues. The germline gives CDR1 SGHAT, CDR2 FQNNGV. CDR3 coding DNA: TGTGCCAGCAGTCCCCAGGGGGGCCGGATCGAGCAGTACTTC. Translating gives CASSPQGGRIEQYF. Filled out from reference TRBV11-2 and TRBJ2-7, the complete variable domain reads EAGVAQSPRYKIIEKRQSVAFWCNPISGHATLYWYQQILGQGPKLLIQFQNNGVVDDSQLPKDRFSAERLKGVDSTLKIQPAKLEDSAVYLCASSPQGGRIEQYFGPGTRLTVT.

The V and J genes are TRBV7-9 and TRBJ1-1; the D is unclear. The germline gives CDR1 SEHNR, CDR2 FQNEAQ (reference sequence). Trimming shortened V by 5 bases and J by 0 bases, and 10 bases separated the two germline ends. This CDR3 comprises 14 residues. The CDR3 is CASSPTSMNTEAFF. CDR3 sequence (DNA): TGTGCCAGCAGCCCCACGTCAATGAACACTGAAGCTTTCTTT.

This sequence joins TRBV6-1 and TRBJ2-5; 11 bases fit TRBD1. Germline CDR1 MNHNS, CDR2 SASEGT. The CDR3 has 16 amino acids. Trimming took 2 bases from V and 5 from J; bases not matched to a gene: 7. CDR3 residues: CASSEHLDRGRETQYF. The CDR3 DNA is TGTGCCAGCAGTGAACATCTGGACAGGGGGCGGGAGACCCAGTACTTC.